This TCR beta chain was observed in a study of type 1 regulatory T cells. TCRdb reprocessed the reads via MiXCR and lists one record per CDR3 protein. The sample yields approximately 100,000 distinct CDR3 sequences, 30% to 35% seen once. This clonotype came up a few times. This CDR3 region has 14 residues. V lost 7 bases and J lost 3; bases outside the gene matches: 5. In germline, CDR1 is LGHNT, CDR2 FRNRAP. The sequence derives from a human donor in good health. Sequenced material: CD4+ T cells, either the whole sample or a sorted fraction (not recorded which). This sequence joins TRBV12-5 and TRBJ2-5; 10 bases align to TRBD2. CDR3 in amino acids: CASVSGTSEETQYF. The CDR3 nucleotides are TGTGCTAGTGTCTCCGGGACTAGCGAAGAGACCCAGTACTTC.